The rows below give T cell receptor beta chains drawn from one sample of a study of shared clonotypes between healthy human individuals. Generated by immunoSEQ multiplex PCR, the TCRdb table keeps only in-frame clones and is missing some. The data contain fewer than 400,000 clones, over 65% of them seen just once; the ten biggest clones take up about 9.3%. Input material: memory CD4+ T cells sorted from blood. The receptors stem from a man aged 30 to 39 in good health. Both conserved end residues are part of each CDR3.

j_call v_call cdr3_aa
TRBJ1-2 TRBV10-3 CAISTQPYGYTF
TRBJ2-1 TRBV5-6 CASSLYGGSYNEQFF
TRBJ2-1 TRBV18 CASSPVVTYEQFF
TRBJ2-7 TRBV7-9 CASSFQGNLGYEQYF
TRBJ2-1 TRBV29-1 CSVVTSGSSGRYNEQFF
TRBJ1-5 TRBV6-1 CASSGRQGAQPQHF
TRBJ2-7 TRBV7-6 CASSSTRTSGSYEQYF
TRBJ2-1 TRBV5-4 CASSTGTSGRAGEQFF
TRBJ2-2 TRBV28 CASSQSLGELFF
TRBJ2-7 TRBV11-2 CASLGPGEQYF
TRBJ2-2 TRBV10-1 CASRQGANTGELFF
TRBJ2-7 TRBV11-3 CASGQREGSEQYF
TRBJ2-1 TRBV7-8 CASSPDRGSYNEQFF
TRBJ2-3 TRBV5-4 CASSGAGLNTDTQYF
TRBJ1-5 TRBV6-1 CASSETMGQGHQPQHF
TRBJ2-5 TRBV5-4 CASSPGLAVETQYF
TRBJ1-2 TRBV6-1 CASSRDRGFYYGYTF
TRBJ2-1 TRBV6-5 CASRRVVAGDNEQFF
TRBJ2-2 TRBV7-2 CASSLEDYSGGELFF
TRBJ1-1 TRBV28 CASSTGGTEAFF